The T cell receptor (beta chain) described here comes from a study of OX40 agonist ivuxolimab in advanced cancers. The wider study: Melanoma, hepatocellular carcinoma, head and neck or renal cell cancer occurred in dose-escalation patients. Previous treatment with anti-PD-1, anti-PD-L1 or anti-CTLA-4 therapy was allowed; 30% to 50% had received some. The study's findings and limits: More expanded clones were seen, on average, in CD8+ T cells than in CD4+.

With 4 bases removed from V and 8 bases from J, the gap between germline ends came to 23 bases. CDR3 length: 16 residues. The germline CDR1 and CDR2 sequences are SGHRS and YFSETQ. Measured with immunoSEQ multiplex PCR; TCRdb has only the in-frame clones, and not every one. This repertoire shows fewer than 95,000 clones, 70% to 90% found once; its top ten account for less than 8%. About this clone itself: Its antigen is not known.

At baseline, cycle 4 day 1, and cycle 7 day 1, blood was sampled. The TCR comes from an adult with an advanced solid tumor such as melanoma, head and neck, liver or kidney cancer. V gene TRBV5-1 combines with J gene TRBJ2-3; D gene unclear. Sequencing was performed on CD4+ or CD8+ T cells sorted from blood, taken in a trial of the OX40 agonist ivuxolimab. The CDR3 DNA sequence: TGCGCCAGCAGCCCCTTGGGGTCTTCTTTCTTGGGTACGCAGTATTTT. This gives the protein CASSPLGSSFLGTQYF.